Here is one T cell receptor (beta chain) with its context. Its antigen remains unidentified. This CDR3 is 14 amino acids long. Trimming left V 5 bases short and J 4 bases short, with 14 bases between. Germline CDR1 SGHTA, CDR2 FQGNSA. The data originate from a study of CD8 T cell repertoires and HIV-1 epitope variants. Study summary: T cells were stimulated with Twenty-five Gag and Nef peptides separately. Controls included no peptide, Ebola AY9 epitope, and a CMV, EBV, flu pool.

Generated by immunoSEQ multiplex PCR, the TCRdb table keeps only in-frame clones and is missing some. The sample records fewer than 6,500 clones, about 61% being singletons. The material sequenced was cultured CD8+ T cells derived from PBMCs. The chain carries TRBV7-2 and TRBJ2-5; unclear D gene. The clonotype was recovered from a male donor with HIV. CDR3 in amino acids: CASSLRGWGETQYF. DNA of the CDR3: TGTGCCAGCAGCCTCCGTGGATGGGGAGAGACCCAGTACTTC. The full variable domain, rest sourced from reference TRBV7-2 and TRBJ2-5, is GAGVSQSPSNKVTEKGKDVELRCDPISGHTALYWYRQSLGQGLEFLIYFQGNSAPDKSGLPSDRFSAERTGGSVSTLTIQRTQQEDSAVYLCASSLRGWGETQYFGPGTRLLVL.